Below are 25 T cell receptor beta chains sequenced from a single sample in a study of cytomegalovirus exposure and HLA in healthy donors. Primers: 60 Vbeta forward and 13 Jbeta reverse. Sequencing used immunoSEQ multiplex PCR; TCRdb keeps in-frame clones, though not all of them. Among some 150,000 clones, 70% to 80% were seen once, and the ten largest hold approximately 2%. Source material: PBMCs. These TCRs come from a female donor in good health and CMV-seropositive.

The chain carries TRBV28 and TRBJ2-7; D remains unclear. The CDR3 totals 14 residues. CDR1 is MDHEN, CDR2 SYDVKM, per germline. V lost 5 bases to trimming and J lost 0 bases, with 11 bases between them. CDR3 bases: TGTGCCAGCAGTGTCCGCGAGAGCTCCTACGAGCAGTACTTC. This translates into CASSVRESSYEQYF.

The chain joins TRBV29-1 to TRBJ2-7; maybe TRBD2 (5 bases). The CDR3 has 13 residues. Germline CDR1 SQVTM, CDR2 ANQGSEA. Trimming left V 4 bases short and J 3 bases short, with 13 bases between. CDR3 sequence: CSVVLAVGYEQYF. Here the CDR3 DNA reads TGCAGCGTTGTGCTAGCTGTAGGCTACGAGCAGTACTTC.

CDR3 bases: TGTGCTAGTGGTTTGGTACTCACAGATACGCAGTATTTT. Translated, it gives CASGLVLTDTQYF. V gene TRBV12-5 combines with J gene TRBJ2-3; D is unclear. The V gene lost 0 bases and the J gene lost 2 bases, with 3 bases spanning the gap. Per the germline V gene, CDR1 is LGHNT and CDR2 is FRNRAP. The CDR3 sequence is 13 residues long.

V is TRBV28 and J is TRBJ2-5; 13 nucleotides align to TRBD2. Germline CDR1 is MDHEN and CDR2 is SYDVKM. The CDR3 sequence is 15 residues long. V was pared by 5 bases and J by 5 bases, with 5 bases of the junction left unmatched. The CDR3 sequence: CASSLGLAGRETQYF. DNA of the CDR3: TGTGCCAGCAGTCTGGGACTAGCGGGAAGGGAGACCCAGTACTTC.

The rearrangement links TRBV7-2 to TRBJ2-3; tentative D call: TRBD1 (6 bases). V was shortened by 7 bases and J by 3 bases, with 14 bases between the two germline ends. The CDR3 covers 14 residues. Germline V gene data show CDR1 as SGHTA and CDR2 as FQGNSA. The CDR3 sequence is CASTPGHATDTQYF. CDR3 coding DNA: TGTGCCAGCACCCCGGGACACGCTACAGATACGCAGTATTTT. The full variable domain, with the rest looked up from reference TRBV7-2 and TRBJ2-3, is GAGVSQSPSNKVTEKGKDVELRCDPISGHTALYWYRQSLGQGLEFLIYFQGNSAPDKSGLPSDRFSAERTGGSVSTLTIQRTQQEDSAVYLCASTPGHATDTQYFGPGTRLTVL.

A few counts support this clone. The chain has TRBV6-1 and TRBJ2-7; 8 nucleotides agree with TRBD2. CDR1 is MNHNS and CDR2 is SASEGT in the germline V gene. V gave up 9 bases and J gave up 4 bases; unmatched junction bases: 5. The length of the CDR3 is 12 residues. The CDR3 spells CARERERYEQYF. As DNA, the CDR3 is TGTGCCAGAGAGCGGGAGCGGTACGAGCAGTACTTC.

This clone was counted only a few times. This chain joins TRBV7-6 and TRBJ1-4, with 7 bases fitting TRBD1. Germline V CDR1 and CDR2: SGHVS, FNYEAQ. The CDR3 has 13 amino acids. Germline trimming cut 5 bases from V and 9 bases from J; bases unmatched to any gene: 6. The CDR3 here is CASSPQGEQKLFF. The DNA for the CDR3 is TGTGCCAGCAGCCCTCAGGGGGAACAAAAACTGTTTTTT.

This clone showed up just once. The V gene is TRBV29-1, the J gene TRBJ2-3, with 7 bases fitting TRBD2. V lost 4 bases and J lost 3; bases outside the gene matches: 4. The CDR3 loop spans 13 amino acids. CDR1 is SQVTM and CDR2 is ANQGSEA in the germline V gene. The DNA for the CDR3 is TGCAGCGTTGGTGGGGGGGGAACAGATACGCAGTATTTT. Translating it yields CSVGGGGTDTQYF.

The chain employs TRBV5-1 and TRBJ2-1; the D gene is possibly TRBD2 (5 bases). Trimming pared 3 bases from V and 0 bases from J, leaving 7 bases between. CDR3 length equals 14 residues. Germline V gene sequence: CDR1 SGHRS, CDR2 YFSETQ. The CDR3 DNA sequence: TGCGCCAGCAGCTGGAGGAGCTCCTACAATGAGCAGTTCTTC. Amino acid sequence: CASSWRSSYNEQFF. The variable domain in full, completed from reference TRBV5-1 and TRBJ2-1, reads KAGVTQTPRYLIKTRGQQVTLSCSPISGHRSVSWYQQTPGQGLQFLFEYFSETQRNKGNFPGRFSGRQFSNSRSEMNVSTLELGDSALYLCASSWRSSYNEQFFGPGTRLTVL.

The V call is TRBV5-1, the J call TRBJ1-1, with D uncertain. This CDR3 spans 14 amino acids. Trimming took off 1 base at V and 1 base at J, with 8 bases between the two ends. CDR1 is SGHRS, CDR2 YFSETQ, per germline. The CDR3 loop is CASSLNPGNTEAFF. In nucleotides, the CDR3 is TGCGCCAGCAGCTTGAACCCGGGGAACACTGAAGCTTTCTTT. Variable domain in full (rest from reference TRBV5-1 and TRBJ1-1): KAGVTQTPRYLIKTRGQQVTLSCSPISGHRSVSWYQQTPGQGLQFLFEYFSETQRNKGNFPGRFSGRQFSNSRSEMNVSTLELGDSALYLCASSLNPGNTEAFFGQGTRLTVV.

The genes are TRBV5-1 and TRBJ2-3; TRBD2 matches 7 bases. The CDR3 length is 15 residues. V was pared by 3 bases and J by 1 base, with 5 bases of the junction left unmatched. CDR1 is SGHRS, CDR2 YFSETQ, per germline. The CDR3 coding sequence is TGCGCCAGCAGCTCGTCGGGGGGAGGCACAGATACGCAGTATTTT. The encoded protein is CASSSSGGGTDTQYF.

J is TRBJ2-1 and V is TRBV28; the match to TRBD2 covers 7 bases. This CDR3 region has 12 residues. V lost 8 bases to trimming and J lost 8 bases; unmatched junction nucleotides: 6. From germline, CDR1 is MDHEN and CDR2 SYDVKM. The CDR3 sequence: CASYASGYEQFF. The CDR3 coding sequence is TGTGCCAGCTATGCTAGCGGCTATGAGCAGTTCTTC.

The table lists this clone with a few counts. The chain uses TRBV29-1 and TRBJ2-1; 7 positions match TRBD1. Per the germline V gene, CDR1 is SQVTM and CDR2 is ANQGSEA. There are 15 residues in the CDR3. Germline trimming cut 4 bases from V and 0 bases from J; bases unmatched to any gene: 6. This CDR3 is CSVGGGGLSYNEQFF. The CDR3 bases are TGCAGCGTTGGAGGGGGCGGGCTCTCCTACAATGAGCAGTTCTTC.

This clone came up a few times. The CDR3 loop reads CASSQVHYSSTDTQYF. CDR3 DNA: TGCGCCAGCAGCCAAGTTCACTACTCAAGCACAGATACGCAGTATTTT. This chain joins TRBV4-1 and TRBJ2-3; D gene unclear. Germline CDR1 and CDR2: MGHRA and YSYEKL. Trimming shortened V by 1 base and J by 0 bases, and 11 bases separated the two germline ends. The CDR3 spans 16 residues.

The V and J genes are TRBV7-9 and TRBJ1-5; tentatively, D is TRBD1 (5 bases). This CDR3 contains 14 residues. The V end lost 0 bases, the J end lost 5 bases, and 8 bases lay between the germline ends. CDR1 and CDR2 from the germline V gene are SEHNR and FQNEAQ (reference sequence). The CDR3 region has the DNA TGTGCCAGCAGCTTAGCGACAGAAGATCAGCCCCAGCATTTT. As protein: CASSLATEDQPQHF. Using reference TRBV7-9 and TRBJ1-5 for the parts outside the CDR3, the full variable domain is DTGVSQNPRHKITKRGQNVTFRCDPISEHNRLYWYRQTLGQGPEFLTYFQNEAQLEKSRLLSDRFSAERPKGSFSTLEIQRTEQGDSAMYLCASSLATEDQPQHFGDGTRLSIL.

The chain joins TRBV6-1 to TRBJ2-7, with TRBD1 as a possible D gene (6 bases). The CDR3 has 15 residues. Germline values: CDR1 MNHNS, CDR2 SASEGT. Trimming pared 6 bases from V and 0 bases from J, leaving 15 bases between. CDR3 coding DNA: TGTGCCAGCAGCCTAATAACAGGGAGCTCCTACGAGCAGTACTTC. Its translation: CASSLITGSSYEQYF.

The chain has TRBV6-1 and TRBJ2-7; no definite D call. This CDR3 contains 15 residues. The germline V gene encodes CDR1 MNHNS and CDR2 SASEGT. V was cut by 3 bases and J by 0 bases, with 12 bases left in between. The CDR3 sequence is CASSEGRSYSYEQYF. In nucleotides, the CDR3 is TGTGCCAGCAGTGAGGGCAGATCGTACTCCTACGAGCAGTACTTC.

This clone was seen more than once but under ten times. The V gene is TRBV9, the J gene TRBJ2-7; the match to TRBD2 covers 7 bases. The trim removed 0 bases at V and 0 bases at J, leaving 3 bases unmatched. The CDR3 is made up of 15 amino acids. The germline V gene encodes CDR1 SGDLS and CDR2 YYNGEE. The DNA for the CDR3 is TGTGCCAGCAGCGTAGGTAGCGGGCGCTCCTACGAGCAGTACTTC. It encodes CASSVGSGRSYEQYF.

The chain couples TRBV2 to TRBJ2-7, with 7 bases fitting TRBD1. J gave up 1 base and V 6 bases, and 9 bases lay outside the gene matches. The CDR3 is 15 amino acids. The germline V gene has CDR1 SNHLY and CDR2 FYNNEI. CDR3 protein: CASRPDRAGSYEQYF. The CDR3 nucleotides read TGTGCCAGCAGACCCGACAGGGCAGGTTCCTACGAGCAGTACTTC.

The genes are TRBV7-6 and TRBJ2-2, with D possibly TRBD1 on 5 matching bases. Trimming left V 5 bases short and J 8 bases short, with 18 bases between. CDR3 length: 15 residues. Germline CDR1 is SGHVS and CDR2 is FNYEAQ. Here the CDR3 DNA reads TGTGCCAGCAGCCCCCGGGCGGACACTCCTGGGGAGCTGTTTTTT. It specifies CASSPRADTPGELFF. The variable domain in full, with the rest retrieved from reference TRBV7-6 and TRBJ2-2, is GAGVSQSPRYKVTKRGQDVALRCDPISGHVSLYWYRQALGQGPEFLTYFNYEAQQDKSGLPNDRFSAERPEGSISTLTIQRTEQRDSAMYRCASSPRADTPGELFFGEGSRLTVL.

The chain has TRBV28 and TRBJ1-3; 7 bases align to TRBD1. V lost 6 bases to trimming and J lost 0 bases; unmatched junction nucleotides: 8. CDR1 MDHEN and CDR2 SYDVKM come from the germline V gene. CDR3 length: 16 residues. CDR3 protein: CASSLGQTNSGNTIYF. CDR3 nucleotide sequence: TGTGCCAGCAGCCTGGGACAGACCAACTCTGGAAACACCATATATTTT.

The V call is TRBV28, the J call TRBJ1-1; 8 nucleotides line up with TRBD1. V was clipped by 4 bases and J by 6 bases; unmatched bases: 7. The germline V gene has CDR1 MDHEN and CDR2 SYDVKM. There are 14 residues in the CDR3. The CDR3 reads CASSSPGGSAEAFF. As DNA, the CDR3 is TGTGCCAGCAGTTCCCCAGGGGGCTCGGCTGAAGCTTTCTTT.

The chain carries TRBV11-2 and TRBJ2-2; D ambiguous. Per the germline V gene, CDR1 is SGHAT and CDR2 is FQNNGV. Trimming stripped 1 base from V and 4 bases from J, with 10 bases between. CDR3 length equals 15 residues. The CDR3 nucleotides read TGTGCCAGCAGCTTAGTCACGGTGGTCACCGGGGAGCTGTTTTTT. Translation: CASSLVTVVTGELFF.

This clone was recorded once. The chain couples TRBV9 to TRBJ2-7; perhaps TRBD2 as D (5 bases). Germline V CDR1 and CDR2: SGDLS, YYNGEE. The CDR3 runs 17 residues. Between the trimmed V and J ends, which lost 0 bases and 3 bases, there was a span of 19 bases. The CDR3 DNA reads TGTGCCAGCAGCGTAGGGCCTCCCGAGGGTCCTGTCTACGAGCAGTACTTC. This translates into CASSVGPPEGPVYEQYF.

The chain links TRBV5-1 to TRBJ1-1; D may be TRBD1 (5 bases). The CDR3 totals 13 residues. Germline lookup yields CDR1 SGHRS and CDR2 YFSETQ. V lost 4 bases to trimming and J lost 6 bases, with 13 bases between them. CDR3 DNA sequence: TGCGCCAGCAGCCTCCAGGGTGTAGCTGAAGCTTTCTTT. Its protein product is CASSLQGVAEAFF. The whole variable domain, remainder taken from reference TRBV5-1 and TRBJ1-1, is KAGVTQTPRYLIKTRGQQVTLSCSPISGHRSVSWYQQTPGQGLQFLFEYFSETQRNKGNFPGRFSGRQFSNSRSEMNVSTLELGDSALYLCASSLQGVAEAFFGQGTRLTVV.